The T cell receptor (beta chain) under discussion was sequenced for a study of T cell responses to AZD1222 COVID-19 vaccine (dated by TCRdb to the early 2020s). Broadly, across the study: A total of 233 trial participants underwent TCR sequencing, of whom about 200 had received two doses of AZD1222 and some 26 had received two doses of the MenACWY control vaccine. Enrollment into the trials was organized by age into subgroups of 18-55, 56-69 and 70-plus years, and those subgroups contained approximately 150, 30 and 60 TCR-sequenced participants, respectively.

The CDR3 regions of human TCRbeta chains were analyzed by immunosequencing. Concerning the study's data processing: Repertoire TCRs were checked for matches against a reference library of SARS-CoV-2-specific TCRs that had been generated using the MIRA antigen-specificity platform. Breadth was defined as the fraction of unique TCRs that were SARS-CoV-2-associated. Depth was defined as the fraction of total T cells that were SARS-CoV-2-associated. Each spike-specific TCR was assigned to its reactive spike region and to a CD4 or CD8 class using the MIRA data. Log10-transformed breadth and depth values were compared by one-way ANOVA with Sidak's multiple comparisons tests. TCRdb took over this immuneACCESS table, retaining in-frame rearrangements with V and J assigned. Such tables are incomplete; in checked studies, under half of the missing clones stem from an unresolved V gene, and the remainder is unexplained. The D gene and trimming were derived from the DNA, and the V and J assignments and clone size from that table. Recorded for this sample are 15,000 to 20,000 clones; more than 80% of them occurred a single time. The top ten clones comprise roughly a fifth of the sample.

As for this clone: Its antigen has not been determined. No much larger clone exists at a distance of one base, and base qualities are not known.

General conclusions and limits of the study: Nearly half of unique spike-specific TCRs reportedly recognized epitopes outside regions mutated in the B.1.351 and B.1.1.7 variants. The 56-69-year group was small, and its depth increase did not reach significance, likely because of low power. CD4 TCRs associated with the vaccine covered the entire spike protein, and the dominant responses were in regions 160-218 and 743-854. Most participants were white British and females outnumbered males, and the authors suggested that clonal diversity may have been underestimated. Conclusions about previously exposed vaccinees are limited, since just five or six AZD1222 recipients were seropositive for SARS-CoV-2 at baseline. After two AZD1222 doses, both the breadth and the depth of spike-specific TCRs were significantly higher than at day 0 and than in MenACWY recipients. Because no samples from the day 14 peak response were available, repertoires could be characterized only after the peak T cell response.

Clipping removes 3 bases from V and 4 bases from J, with 5 as the unmatched junction base count. CDR1 SGHTA and CDR2 FQGNSA are derived from the germline V gene. Spanning cysteine to phenylalanine, the CDR3 consists of 14 amino acids. The kept DNA is CDR3 alone, 42 bases in frame from the first base. This specimen's time point label, interpreted: about 28 days (+/-7) after the second vaccine dose. AZD1222 recipients whose second dose came at about 4 weeks and those whose second dose came at about 12 weeks were combined into one group, since spike-specific TCR depth and breadth did not differ between the two schedules. Vaccinee samples came from UK trials COV001 and COV002, including a single-blind randomized controlled phase 2/3 trial of AZD1222 (ChAdOx1 nCoV-19) in healthy adults. For TCRbeta chain sequencing, PBMC samples were collected from trial participants at day 0 and at day 28 after the second dose.

This clonotype was obtained from an adult who received the AZD1222 COVID-19 vaccine. The sample consisted of peripheral blood, taken 28 days after the second AZD1222 dose. The sequence joins TRBV7-2 to TRBJ2-7; 8 bases in the middle match TRBD2. At the DNA level, the sequence is TGTGCCAGCAGCTTGAGGGGACTAGGGTACGAGCAGTACTTC. This gives the protein CASSLRGLGYEQYF.